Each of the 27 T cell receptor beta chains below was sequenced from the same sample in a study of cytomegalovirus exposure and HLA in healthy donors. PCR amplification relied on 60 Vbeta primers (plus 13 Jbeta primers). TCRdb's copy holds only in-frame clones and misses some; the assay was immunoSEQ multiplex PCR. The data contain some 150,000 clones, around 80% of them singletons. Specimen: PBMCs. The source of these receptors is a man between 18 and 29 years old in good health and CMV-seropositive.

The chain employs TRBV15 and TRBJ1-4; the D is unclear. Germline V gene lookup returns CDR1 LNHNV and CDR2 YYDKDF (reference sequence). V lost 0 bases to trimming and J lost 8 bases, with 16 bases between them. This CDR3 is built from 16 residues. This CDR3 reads CATSRERGGFGEKLFF. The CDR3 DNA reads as TGTGCCACCAGCAGAGAACGGGGAGGGTTCGGGGAAAAACTGTTTTTT.

CDR3 DNA: TGCGCCAGTGGTATGGCAATGGAGCAGTTCTTC. It encodes CASGMAMEQFF. The genes are TRBV5-1 and TRBJ2-1; D call uncertain. Trimming shortened V by 8 bases and J by 10 bases, and 13 bases separated the two germline ends. This CDR3 is 11 amino acids long. Germline CDR1 is SGHRS and CDR2 is YFSETQ.

As DNA, the CDR3 is TGCAGCGTTGAAGATCTTAGACGGGACTATGGCTACACCTTC. Protein product: CSVEDLRRDYGYTF. The chain links TRBV29-1 to TRBJ1-2; D is unresolved. Germline loops: CDR1 SQVTM, CDR2 ANQGSEA. The germline V and J ends were trimmed by 0 bases and 3 bases, with 11 bases remaining between them. The CDR3 is made up of 14 amino acids.

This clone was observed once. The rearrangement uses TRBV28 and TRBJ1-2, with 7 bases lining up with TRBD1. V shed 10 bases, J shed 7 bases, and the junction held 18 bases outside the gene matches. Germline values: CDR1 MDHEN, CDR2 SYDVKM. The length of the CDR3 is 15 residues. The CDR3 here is CATPNQYRQGGGYTF. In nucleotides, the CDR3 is TGTGCCACCCCAAACCAATACCGACAGGGTGGTGGCTACACCTTC.

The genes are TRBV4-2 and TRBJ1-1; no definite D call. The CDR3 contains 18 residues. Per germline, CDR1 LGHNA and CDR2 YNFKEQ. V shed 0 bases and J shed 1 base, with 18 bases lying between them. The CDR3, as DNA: TGTGCCAGCAGCCAAGATCGTAAGCGCCTCGCAACGAACACTGAAGCTTTCTTT. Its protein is CASSQDRKRLATNTEAFF.

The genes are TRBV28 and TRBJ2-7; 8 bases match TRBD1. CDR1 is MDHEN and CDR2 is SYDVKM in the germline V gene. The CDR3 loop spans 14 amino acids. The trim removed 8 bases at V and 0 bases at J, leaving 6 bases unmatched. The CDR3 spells CASRRTGSSYEQYF. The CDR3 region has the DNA TGTGCCAGCCGTCGGACAGGGTCCTCCTACGAGCAGTACTTC. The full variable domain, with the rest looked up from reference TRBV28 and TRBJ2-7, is DVKVTQSSRYLVKRTGEKVFLECVQDMDHENMFWYRQDPGLGLRLIYFSYDVKMKEKGDIPEGYSVSREKKERFSLILESASTNQTSMYLCASRRTGSSYEQYFGPGTRLTVT.

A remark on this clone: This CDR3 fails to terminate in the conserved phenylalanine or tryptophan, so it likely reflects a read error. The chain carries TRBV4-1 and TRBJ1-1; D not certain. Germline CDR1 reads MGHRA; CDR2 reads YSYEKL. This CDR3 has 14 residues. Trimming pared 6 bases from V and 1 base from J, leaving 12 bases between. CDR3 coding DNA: TGCGCCAGCAGTTCAACGTGGGAGAACACTGAAGCTTTCGTT. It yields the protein CASSSTWENTEAFV.

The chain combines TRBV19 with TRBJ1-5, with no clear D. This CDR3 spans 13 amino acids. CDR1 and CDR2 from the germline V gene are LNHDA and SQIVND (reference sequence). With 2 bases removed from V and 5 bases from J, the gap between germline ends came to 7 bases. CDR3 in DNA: TGTGCCAGTAGTATAACCCGGGATCAGCCCCAGCATTTT. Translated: CASSITRDQPQHF.

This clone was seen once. The CDR3 spells CASSLSGSSYEQYF. The CDR3 DNA sequence: TGTGCCAGCAGCTTGAGCGGTAGCTCCTACGAGCAGTACTTC. The rearrangement uses TRBV5-4 and TRBJ2-5; TRBD2 is a possible D gene (5 bases). The DNA end lines up better with TRBJ2-7; the J call may be wrong. The CDR3 has 14 amino acids. From germline, CDR1 is SGHNT and CDR2 YYREEE (reference sequence).

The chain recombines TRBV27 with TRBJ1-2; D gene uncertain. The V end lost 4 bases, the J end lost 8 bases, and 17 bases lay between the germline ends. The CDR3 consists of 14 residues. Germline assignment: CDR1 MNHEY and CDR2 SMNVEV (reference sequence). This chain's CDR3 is CASSSPVLPGGYTF. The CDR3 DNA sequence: TGTGCCAGCAGTTCCCCAGTCCTCCCGGGAGGCTACACCTTC.

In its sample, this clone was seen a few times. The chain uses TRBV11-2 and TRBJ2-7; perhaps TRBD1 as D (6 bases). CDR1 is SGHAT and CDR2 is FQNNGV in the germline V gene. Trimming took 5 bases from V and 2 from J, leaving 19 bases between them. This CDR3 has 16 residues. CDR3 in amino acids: CASSPVQGRGTYEQYF. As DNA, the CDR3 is TGTGCCAGCAGCCCGGTACAGGGTAGGGGGACCTACGAGCAGTACTTC.

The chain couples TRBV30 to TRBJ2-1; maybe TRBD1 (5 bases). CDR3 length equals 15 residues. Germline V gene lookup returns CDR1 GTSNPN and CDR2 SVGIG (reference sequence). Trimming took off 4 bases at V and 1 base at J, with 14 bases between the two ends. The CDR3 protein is CAWMGRGKSYNEQFF. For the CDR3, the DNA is TGTGCCTGGATGGGAAGGGGAAAGTCCTACAATGAGCAGTTCTTC.

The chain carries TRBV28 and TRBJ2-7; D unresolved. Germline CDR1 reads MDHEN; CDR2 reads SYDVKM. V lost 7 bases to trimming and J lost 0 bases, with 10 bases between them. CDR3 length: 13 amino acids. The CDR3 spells CASTLPGSYEQYF. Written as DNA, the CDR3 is TGTGCCAGCACCCTCCCCGGCTCCTACGAGCAGTACTTC.

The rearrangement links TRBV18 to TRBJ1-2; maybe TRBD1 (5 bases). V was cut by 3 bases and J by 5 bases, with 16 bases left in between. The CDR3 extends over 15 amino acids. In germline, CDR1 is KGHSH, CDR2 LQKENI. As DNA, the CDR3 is TGTGCCAGCTCACCGAGACAGCTGCTAGATTATGGCTACACCTTC. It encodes CASSPRQLLDYGYTF.

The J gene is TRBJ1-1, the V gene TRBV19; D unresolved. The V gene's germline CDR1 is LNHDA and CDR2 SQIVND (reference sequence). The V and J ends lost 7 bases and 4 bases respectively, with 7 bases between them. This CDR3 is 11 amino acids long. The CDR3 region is CASTVGTEAFF. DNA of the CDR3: TGTGCCAGTACAGTTGGCACTGAAGCTTTCTTT.

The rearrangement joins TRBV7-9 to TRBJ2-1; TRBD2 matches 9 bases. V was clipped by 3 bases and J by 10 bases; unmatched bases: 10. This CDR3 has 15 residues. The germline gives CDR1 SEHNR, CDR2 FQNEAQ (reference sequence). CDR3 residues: CASSFVLAGREEQFF. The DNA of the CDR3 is TGTGCCAGCAGCTTCGTTCTAGCGGGAAGAGAGGAGCAGTTCTTC. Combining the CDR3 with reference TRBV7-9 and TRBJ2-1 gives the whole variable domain DTGVSQNPRHKITKRGQNVTFRCDPISEHNRLYWYRQTLGQGPEFLTYFQNEAQLEKSRLLSDRFSAERPKGSFSTLEIQRTEQGDSAMYLCASSFVLAGREEQFFGPGTRLTVL.

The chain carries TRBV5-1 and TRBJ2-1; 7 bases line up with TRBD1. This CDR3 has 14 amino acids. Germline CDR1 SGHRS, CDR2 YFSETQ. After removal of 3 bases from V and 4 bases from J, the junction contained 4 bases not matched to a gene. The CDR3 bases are TGCGCCAGCAGCTCGGGACAGAAGTACAATGAGCAGTTCTTC. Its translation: CASSSGQKYNEQFF.

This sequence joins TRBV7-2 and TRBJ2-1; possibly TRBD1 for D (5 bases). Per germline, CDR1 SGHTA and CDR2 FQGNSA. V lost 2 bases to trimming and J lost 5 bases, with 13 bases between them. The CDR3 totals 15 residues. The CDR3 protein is CASSLTRVFDNEQFF. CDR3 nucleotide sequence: TGTGCCAGCAGCTTAACCAGGGTTTTCGACAATGAGCAGTTCTTC.

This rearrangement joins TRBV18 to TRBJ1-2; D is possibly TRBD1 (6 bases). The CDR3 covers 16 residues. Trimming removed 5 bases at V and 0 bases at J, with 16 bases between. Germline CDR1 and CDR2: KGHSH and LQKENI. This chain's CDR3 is CASSYDRPFSNYGYTF. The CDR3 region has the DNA TGTGCCAGCTCATACGACAGGCCTTTTTCTAACTATGGCTACACCTTC.

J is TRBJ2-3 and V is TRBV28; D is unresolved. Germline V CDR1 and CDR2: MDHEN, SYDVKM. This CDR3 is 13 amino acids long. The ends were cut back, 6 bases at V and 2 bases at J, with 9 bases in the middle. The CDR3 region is CASSPGPTDTQYF. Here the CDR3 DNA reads TGTGCCAGCAGCCCTGGGCCCACAGATACGCAGTATTTT.

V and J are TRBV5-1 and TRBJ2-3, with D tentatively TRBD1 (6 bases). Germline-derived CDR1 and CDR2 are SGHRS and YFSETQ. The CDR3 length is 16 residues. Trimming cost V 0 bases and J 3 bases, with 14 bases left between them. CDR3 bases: TGCGCCAGCAGCTTGGTAAATCAGGGGTGGACAGATACGCAGTATTTT. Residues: CASSLVNQGWTDTQYF.

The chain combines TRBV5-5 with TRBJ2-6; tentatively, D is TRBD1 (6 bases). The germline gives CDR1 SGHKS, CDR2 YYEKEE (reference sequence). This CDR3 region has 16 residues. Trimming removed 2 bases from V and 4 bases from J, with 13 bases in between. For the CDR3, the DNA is TGTGCCAGCAGCTTACACAGGGTAGCCGGGGCCAACGTCCTGACTTTC. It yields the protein CASSLHRVAGANVLTF.

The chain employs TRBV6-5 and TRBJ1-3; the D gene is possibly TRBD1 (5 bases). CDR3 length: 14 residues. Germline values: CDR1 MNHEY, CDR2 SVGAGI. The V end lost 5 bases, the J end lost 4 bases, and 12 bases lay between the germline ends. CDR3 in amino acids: CASSIGGGGNTIYF. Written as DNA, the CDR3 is TGTGCCAGCAGTATCGGGGGAGGAGGAAACACCATATATTTT.

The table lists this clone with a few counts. Here the CDR3 DNA reads TGCGCCAGCAGCCGAACAATTCCCGGGACAGGGGCGACCAATGAGCAGTTCTTC. Translated, it gives CASSRTIPGTGATNEQFF. The chain couples TRBV4-1 to TRBJ2-1; 10 nucleotides align to TRBD1. The CDR3 loop spans 18 amino acids. V trimming: 4 bases; J trimming: 6 bases; junction bases outside the gene matches: 15. The germline CDR1 and CDR2 sequences are MGHRA and YSYEKL.

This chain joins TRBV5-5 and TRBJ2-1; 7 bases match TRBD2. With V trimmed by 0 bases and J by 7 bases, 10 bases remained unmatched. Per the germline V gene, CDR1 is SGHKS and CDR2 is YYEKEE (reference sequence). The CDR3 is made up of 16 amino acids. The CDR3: CASSLGDYLGENEQFF. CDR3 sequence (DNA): TGTGCCAGCAGCTTGGGGGACTACCTAGGGGAAAATGAGCAGTTCTTC.

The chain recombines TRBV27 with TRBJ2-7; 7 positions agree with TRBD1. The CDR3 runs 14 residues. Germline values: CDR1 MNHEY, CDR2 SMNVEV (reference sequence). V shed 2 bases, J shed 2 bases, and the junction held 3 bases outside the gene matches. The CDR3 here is CASSLRGTAYEQYF. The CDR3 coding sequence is TGTGCCAGCAGTTTAAGGGGGACAGCCTACGAGCAGTACTTC.

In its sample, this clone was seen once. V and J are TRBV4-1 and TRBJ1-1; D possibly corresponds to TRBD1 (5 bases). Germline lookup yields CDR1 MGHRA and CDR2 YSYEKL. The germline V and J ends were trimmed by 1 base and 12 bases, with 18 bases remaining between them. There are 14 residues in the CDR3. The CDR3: CASSQGDSRAPPFF. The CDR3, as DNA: TGCGCCAGCAGCCAAGGGGACTCCCGTGCCCCGCCTTTCTTT.